The 13 T cell receptor beta chains in this list originate from one sample, sequenced in a study of shared T cell receptors in the human thymus. The method was immunoSEQ multiplex PCR; TCRdb's version includes in-frame clones alone and lacks a portion of them. The sample consists of about 380,000 clones, roughly 94% of them appearing once. Sample: thymocytes. Receptors originate from a human donor.

The chain employs TRBV5-1 and TRBJ2-7, with 10 bases lining up with TRBD2. Germline-derived CDR1 and CDR2 are SGHRS and YFSETQ. This CDR3 contains 15 residues. The V and J ends lost 2 bases and 2 bases, in that order; junction bases with no gene match: 4. DNA of the CDR3: TGCGCCAGCAGCTTATCTAGCGGGAGTACCTACGAGCAGTACTTC. It is translated as CASSLSSGSTYEQYF.

The chain couples TRBV6-1 to TRBJ2-5; D may match TRBD1 or TRBD2 (5 bases each). Germline V gene lookup returns CDR1 MNHNS and CDR2 SASEGT. This CDR3 is built from 15 residues. Trimming removed 8 bases from V and 7 bases from J, with 23 bases in between. The chain's CDR3 is CASGPRDGGAGTQYF. In DNA, the CDR3 is TGTGCCAGCGGCCCCCGGGACGGAGGAGCTGGGACCCAGTACTTC.

This clone has a single count. The chain links TRBV20-1 to TRBJ2-2; D is possibly TRBD1 (6 bases). V shed 6 bases and J shed 7 bases, with 9 bases lying between them. Germline CDR1 is DFQATT and CDR2 is SNEGSKA (reference sequence). The CDR3 loop spans 11 amino acids. The CDR3 spells CSAQGIGELFF. CDR3 nucleotides: TGCAGTGCCCAGGGGATCGGGGAGCTGTTTTTT.

This clone has a single count. V usage is TRBV11-2 and J usage is TRBJ1-1; a possible D gene is TRBD1 (5 bases). This CDR3 has 14 residues. The germline V gene encodes CDR1 SGHAT and CDR2 FQNNGV. V was cut by 8 bases and J by 4 bases, with 17 bases left in between. The chain's CDR3 is CASVLGVRSTEAFF. For the CDR3, the DNA is TGTGCCAGCGTATTAGGGGTGCGGAGCACTGAAGCTTTCTTT.

The rearrangement links TRBV28 to TRBJ2-7; no clear D gene. The CDR3 is made up of 16 amino acids. Germline V gives CDR1 MDHEN, CDR2 SYDVKM. V lost 4 bases to trimming and J lost 0 bases, with 16 bases between them. The CDR3 sequence: CASSSRLGITSYEQYF. Written as DNA, the CDR3 is TGTGCCAGCAGTTCCCGTTTAGGCATTACCTCCTACGAGCAGTACTTC.

The J gene is TRBJ2-3, the V gene TRBV5-1; TRBD1 matches at 8 bases. Trimming took 2 bases from V and 2 from J; bases not matched to a gene: 10. CDR1 and CDR2 from the germline V gene are SGHRS and YFSETQ. This CDR3 has 17 amino acids. For the CDR3, the DNA is TGCGCCAGCAGCTTCCGGCCAACAGGGGGAGACACAGATACGCAGTATTTT. Residues: CASSFRPTGGDTDTQYF.

This clone has only a few counts. The CDR3 DNA is TGTGCCAGCAAGGTCTCTGAAGCTTTCTTT. Translated, it gives CASKVSEAFF. The chain uses TRBV2 and TRBJ1-1, with D unresolved. Germline V gene lookup returns CDR1 SNHLY and CDR2 FYNNEI. The CDR3 sequence is 10 residues long. The germline V and J ends were trimmed by 7 bases and 6 bases, with 6 bases remaining between them.

V and J are TRBV11-2 and TRBJ2-7; the match to TRBD2 covers 9 bases. This CDR3 is 16 amino acids long. Germline assignment: CDR1 SGHAT and CDR2 FQNNGV. V lost 2 bases and J lost 3; bases outside the gene matches: 8. CDR3 protein: CASSLRLASGVYEQYF. The CDR3, as DNA: TGTGCCAGCAGCTTAAGGTTGGCTAGCGGGGTCTACGAGCAGTACTTC.

The chain carries TRBV28 and TRBJ2-1; D not resolved. In germline, CDR1 is MDHEN, CDR2 SYDVKM. The CDR3 has 14 amino acids. V lost 7 bases, J lost 2 bases, and 12 bases lay in between. This chain's CDR3 is CASKHSAPYNEQFF. Written as DNA, the CDR3 is TGTGCCAGCAAGCACAGTGCTCCCTACAATGAGCAGTTCTTC.

This chain connects TRBV5-1 to TRBJ2-1, with D possibly matching TRBD1 (6 bases). V lost 3 bases to trimming and J lost 6 bases, with 10 bases between them. CDR1 is SGHRS and CDR2 is YFSETQ in the germline V gene. The CDR3 sequence is 13 residues long. As DNA, the CDR3 is TGCGCCAGCAGCTCCCACAGGGTCAATGAGCAGTTCTTC. It translates to CASSSHRVNEQFF.

The chain is built from TRBV28 and TRBJ1-2, with D possibly being TRBD1 (5 bases). The CDR3 runs 16 residues. Germline loops: CDR1 MDHEN, CDR2 SYDVKM. V was clipped by 8 bases and J by 4 bases, with 23 bases between them. Here the CDR3 reads CASGYGGLEGSYGYTF. Written as DNA, the CDR3 is TGTGCCAGCGGGTACGGGGGACTAGAGGGCAGCTATGGCTACACCTTC.

This clone was seen a single time. Different DNA sequences within this sample yield the same CDR3. This chain uses TRBV5-1 with TRBJ2-1, with TRBD2 matching 13 bases. The V segment lost 5 bases and the J segment 5 bases; nucleotides outside the gene matches: 4. The CDR3 totals 15 residues. Germline V lookup: CDR1 SGHRS, CDR2 YFSETQ. CDR3 in amino acids: CASSLGLAGDNEQFF. In DNA, the CDR3 is TGCGCCAGCAGTCTAGGACTAGCGGGAGACAATGAGCAGTTCTTC.

This chain connects TRBV9 to TRBJ2-3, with 12 nucleotides matching TRBD2. From germline, CDR1 is SGDLS and CDR2 YYNGEE. This CDR3 comprises 17 residues. The junction had 8 bases not matched to a gene; V was cut back by 4 bases and J by 2 bases. Here the CDR3 reads CASSNLPSGRATDTQYF. The CDR3 DNA is TGTGCCAGCAGCAACCTTCCTAGCGGGAGGGCCACAGATACGCAGTATTTT.